This entry lists 19 T cell receptor beta chains sequenced from one sample in a study of shared clonotypes between healthy human individuals. The assay was immunoSEQ multiplex PCR, and TCRdb's table has in-frame clones only and misses some. This table has about 2 million clones, 95% appearing once. The sample taken for sequencing was naive CD4+ T cells sorted from blood. As to subset: CD45RA+ positively selected. Receptors originate from a man younger than 35 in good health.

V and J are TRBV6-1 and TRBJ1-1; D is perhaps TRBD1 (5 bases). Germline CDR1 MNHNS, CDR2 SASEGT. Deletions cut 4 bases from V and 4 bases from J, with 10 bases between. The CDR3 has 13 residues. CDR3 in DNA: TGTGCCAGCAGTGGCAGGGTGGCCACTGAAGCTTTCTTT. It translates to CASSGRVATEAFF.

V is TRBV30 and J is TRBJ1-4, with a tentative D call TRBD1 (5 bases). Trimming left V 4 bases short and J 6 bases short, with 12 bases between. Germline loops: CDR1 GTSNPN, CDR2 SVGIG (reference sequence). The CDR3 covers 13 residues. The CDR3 spells CAWNVGLDEKLFF. CDR3 nucleotide sequence: TGTGCCTGGAACGTGGGGCTGGATGAAAAACTGTTTTTT.

Comments on this clone: This sample also contains other DNA sequences that code for the same CDR3. The gene calls are TRBV30 and TRBJ1-6; D is uncertain. The CDR3 spans 13 residues. V was pared by 3 bases and J by 8 bases, with 11 bases between. CDR1 GTSNPN and CDR2 SVGIG come from the germline V gene (reference sequence). CDR3 sequence (DNA): TGTGCCTGGAGGCGTGCCACCGATTCACCCCTCCACTTT. Translation: CAWRRATDSPLHF.

V and J are TRBV6-6 and TRBJ1-2, with 10 bases matching TRBD1. Germline CDR1 reads MNHNY; CDR2 reads SVGAGI (reference sequence). The J segment lost 5 bases and the V segment lost 5 bases, leaving 11 bases of the junction unmatched. This CDR3 comprises 16 residues. CDR3 region: CASSPRWDRGPYGYTF. The CDR3, as DNA: TGTGCCAGCAGTCCGAGGTGGGACAGGGGACCGTATGGCTACACCTTC.

This clone showed up just once. The genes are TRBV6-5 and TRBJ1-6; 7 nucleotides align to TRBD1. The V segment lost 2 bases and the J segment 0 bases; nucleotides outside the gene matches: 1. Germline lookup yields CDR1 MNHEY and CDR2 SVGAGI. The CDR3 covers 16 residues. CDR3 region: CASSYRDSSYNSPLHF. The CDR3 nucleotides read TGTGCCAGCAGTTACCGGGACAGCTCCTATAATTCACCCCTCCACTTT.

This clone showed up just once. The J gene is TRBJ1-1, the V gene TRBV30, with 7 positions matching TRBD1. Trimming cost V 1 base and J 0 bases; bases outside gene matches: 5. This CDR3 is 15 amino acids long. CDR1 is GTSNPN and CDR2 is SVGIG in the germline V gene (reference sequence). For the CDR3, the DNA is TGTGCCTGGAGTGGGGGACAGCCCATGAACACTGAAGCTTTCTTT. Its protein is CAWSGGQPMNTEAFF.

The V call is TRBV9, the J call TRBJ2-1; 9 bases match TRBD2. From germline, CDR1 is SGDLS and CDR2 YYNGEE. Germline trimming cut 3 bases from V and 3 bases from J; bases unmatched to any gene: 4. This CDR3 is 15 amino acids long. This CDR3 reads CASSDSGSHYNEQFF. The CDR3 DNA sequence: TGTGCCAGCAGCGATAGCGGGAGCCACTACAATGAGCAGTTCTTC.

Concerning this clone: The sample has other DNA sequences that encode this CDR3 too. The V gene is TRBV5-1, the J gene TRBJ2-7, with D perhaps TRBD1 (6 bases). The CDR3 consists of 14 residues. Deletions cut 0 bases from V and 5 bases from J, with 12 bases between. Looked up from germline, CDR1 is SGHRS and CDR2 is YFSETQ. DNA for the CDR3: TGCGCCAGCAGCTTGGCCGGGCAGGGGAACGAGCAGTACTTC. Translated, it gives CASSLAGQGNEQYF.

This chain connects TRBV10-1 to TRBJ2-3; maybe TRBD2 (5 bases). This CDR3 contains 13 residues. CDR1 is WNHNN, CDR2 SYGVQD, per germline (reference sequence). Trimming pared 4 bases from V and 11 bases from J, leaving 16 bases between. The CDR3 DNA sequence: TGCGCCAGCAGTGCGATTAGGACTCTCTTGCAGTATTTT. This encodes CASSAIRTLLQYF.

About this clone: This CDR3 is also generated by other DNA sequences in the sample. This chain joins TRBV30 and TRBJ1-1; no reliable D call. Germline-derived CDR1 and CDR2 are GTSNPN and SVGIG (reference sequence). CDR3 length equals 13 residues. Trimming took off 0 bases at V and 0 bases at J, with 5 bases between the two ends. CDR3 coding DNA: TGTGCCTGGAGTGTACGGGTGAACACTGAAGCTTTCTTT. This gives the protein CAWSVRVNTEAFF.

The rearrangement joins TRBV11-3 to TRBJ1-1, with a possible D match to TRBD1 (5 bases). Trimming pared 6 bases from V and 4 bases from J, leaving 15 bases between. In germline, CDR1 is SGHNT, CDR2 YENEEA. This CDR3 region has 14 residues. CDR3 coding DNA: TGTGCCAGCAGTCGGGACCGGTGGAGCACTGAAGCTTTCTTT. This translates into CASSRDRWSTEAFF.

The chain combines TRBV25-1 with TRBJ2-1; D unresolved. The CDR3 covers 12 residues. Trimming removed 3 bases at V and 4 bases at J, with 4 bases between. Germline-derived CDR1 and CDR2 are MGHDK and SYGVNS. The CDR3 nucleotides are TGTGCCAGCAGTGATGGATACAATGAGCAGTTCTTC. Its protein product is CASSDGYNEQFF.

The chain links TRBV5-4 to TRBJ1-2, with 8 bases that match TRBD1. Germline lookup yields CDR1 SGHNT and CDR2 YYREEE (reference sequence). The CDR3 length is 15 residues. V lost 3 bases and J lost 1; bases outside the gene matches: 5. CDR3 protein: CASSSIDRGNYGYTF. CDR3 in DNA: TGTGCCAGCAGCTCGATTGACAGGGGTAACTATGGCTACACCTTC.

The count of this clone is one. V is TRBV18 and J is TRBJ1-1, with D hard to call. Trimming removed 4 bases from V and 4 bases from J, with 10 bases in between. The length of the CDR3 is 13 residues. Germline V gives CDR1 KGHSH, CDR2 LQKENI. For the CDR3, the DNA is TGTGCCAGCTCACAGGCGGGGAGCACTGAAGCTTTCTTT. Protein: CASSQAGSTEAFF.

The V call is TRBV28, the J call TRBJ2-2, with D maybe TRBD1 (5 bases). V was clipped by 7 bases and J by 5 bases, with 14 bases between them. Germline CDR1 is MDHEN and CDR2 is SYDVKM. This CDR3 region has 14 residues. The CDR3, as DNA: TGTGCCAGCACCGAGTCAGGGAAAACCGGGGAGCTGTTTTTT. It encodes CASTESGKTGELFF.

This sequence joins TRBV5-1 and TRBJ2-7; D is uncertain. Trimming pared 4 bases from V and 7 bases from J, leaving 15 bases between. The CDR3 has 13 residues. The germline V gene has CDR1 SGHRS and CDR2 YFSETQ. CDR3 nucleotide sequence: TGCGCCAGCAGCCTCTCCGCCCGAGAGGAGCAGTACTTC. Amino acid sequence: CASSLSAREEQYF. Drawing the rest from reference TRBV5-1 and TRBJ2-7, the complete variable domain is KAGVTQTPRYLIKTRGQQVTLSCSPISGHRSVSWYQQTPGQGLQFLFEYFSETQRNKGNFPGRFSGRQFSNSRSEMNVSTLELGDSALYLCASSLSAREEQYFGPGTRLTVT.

The chain has TRBV9 and TRBJ2-1; TRBD1 matches at 9 bases. Trimming took 0 bases from V and 12 from J; bases not matched to a gene: 19. Germline assignment: CDR1 SGDLS and CDR2 YYNGEE. This CDR3 spans 18 amino acids. CDR3 DNA: TGTGCCAGCAGCGTAGCTATTTCCACCGGGACAGGGTTCTTCGGGCAGTTCTTC. The encoded protein is CASSVAISTGTGFFGQFF.

In nucleotides, the CDR3 is TGTGCCAGTAGTACGAGGACAGGCAAGAACACTGAAGCTTTCTTT. Translated: CASSTRTGKNTEAFF. The chain employs TRBV19 and TRBJ1-1, with 7 bases fitting TRBD1. This CDR3 is 15 amino acids long. CDR1 is LNHDA, CDR2 SQIVND, per germline (reference sequence). The junction had 6 bases not matched to a gene; V was cut back by 4 bases and J by 1 base.

V and J are TRBV6-5 and TRBJ2-2; the D is unclear. The germline V and J ends were trimmed by 3 bases and 2 bases, with 13 bases remaining between them. The CDR3 runs to 16 residues. CDR1 is MNHEY and CDR2 is SVGAGI in the germline V gene. Here the CDR3 DNA reads TGTGCCAGCAGTTATAGTTTTCCTGGAAACACCGGGGAGCTGTTTTTT. Amino acid sequence: CASSYSFPGNTGELFF.